The 15 T cell receptor beta chains presented below share a single source sample, sequenced in a study of response to subunit inactivated influenza vaccine. TCRdb passed the RT-PCR reads through MiXCR, listing each CDR3 protein once. The sample includes over 750,000 distinct CDR3 sequences, less than 25% of them seen just once. The material was PBMCs from blood, obtained around 5 days after vaccination. Source of these receptors: a man between 45 and 60 years old who received an inactivated influenza vaccine.

The rearrangement links TRBV7-9 to TRBJ1-1; the D is unclear. Germline V CDR1 and CDR2: SEHNR, FQNEAQ (reference sequence). Between the trimmed V and J ends, which lost 5 bases and 1 base, there was a span of 14 bases. The CDR3 runs to 15 residues. The DNA of the CDR3 is TGTGCCAGCAGCGTTCACCAACCCCGGAACACTGAAGCTTTCTTT. Encoded protein: CASSVHQPRNTEAFF.

The V and J genes are TRBV30 and TRBJ2-3; TRBD1 matches at 12 bases. J lost 6 bases, V lost 0 bases, and 7 bases had no gene match. Germline CDR1 GTSNPN, CDR2 SVGIG (reference sequence). The CDR3 has 16 residues. Here the CDR3 reads CAWSVGTGGWSDTQYF. CDR3 coding DNA: TGTGCCTGGAGTGTTGGGACAGGGGGCTGGTCGGATACGCAGTATTTT.

This clonotype showed up just a few times. A junction end diverges from the germline sequence, so it may reflect a read error. The CDR3 nucleotides are TGTGCTAGCAGTGGAGGGAGAAGCTCCTACAATGAGCAGTTCTTC. Protein product: CASSGGRSSYNEQFF. V usage is TRBV7-7 and J usage is TRBJ2-1, with D possibly TRBD2 on 6 matching bases. The length of the CDR3 is 15 residues. Germline CDR1 is SSHAT and CDR2 is FNYEAQ (reference sequence).

In this sample, this clonotype turned up a few times. The J gene is TRBJ1-4, the V gene TRBV6-1; the match to TRBD1 covers 8 bases. This CDR3 is 16 amino acids long. Per the germline V gene, CDR1 is MNHNS and CDR2 is SASEGT. V lost 11 bases to trimming and J lost 7 bases; unmatched junction nucleotides: 18. Here the CDR3 reads CAGWTGPNRLREKLFF. The CDR3 DNA follows: TGTGCCGGTTGGACAGGGCCAAATCGTCTACGTGAAAAACTGTTTTTT.

The J gene is TRBJ2-5, the V gene TRBV7-9; TRBD2 agrees at 10 bases. The V and J ends lost 5 bases and 2 bases, in that order; junction bases with no gene match: 11. Germline CDR1 SEHNR, CDR2 FQNEAQ (reference sequence). CDR3 length: 17 amino acids. The CDR3, as DNA: TGTGCCAGCAGCCGACCCGGACTAGCGGTTCCACAAGAGACCCAGTACTTC. Encoded protein: CASSRPGLAVPQETQYF.

The CDR3 region is CASSSSSGRNYGYTF. Written as DNA, the CDR3 is TGTGCCAGCAGCTCTTCGAGTGGTAGGAACTATGGCTACACCTTC. This chain links TRBV12-3 or TRBV12-4 with TRBJ1-2; D is unclear. V dropped 6 bases and J dropped 2 bases, with 16 bases sitting between them. The CDR3 has 15 amino acids.

This clonotype showed up just a few times. The genes are TRBV12-3 or TRBV12-4 and TRBJ2-3, with 12 positions matching TRBD2. The V segment lost 3 bases and the J segment 2 bases; nucleotides outside the gene matches: 9. This CDR3 contains 18 residues. CDR3 sequence: CASSLSSGGAFLTDTQYF. CDR3 nucleotide sequence: TGTGCCAGCAGTTTGTCTAGCGGGGGGGCTTTTCTCACAGATACGCAGTATTTT.

The chain combines TRBV20-1 with TRBJ2-2; TRBD2 aligns across 8 bases. V shed 6 bases and J 5 bases; nucleotides not matched to a gene: 8. CDR3 length: 14 amino acids. CDR1 and CDR2 from the germline V gene are DFQATT and SNEGSKA (reference sequence). CDR3 sequence: CSALSGSRTGELFF. In DNA form, the CDR3 reads TGCAGTGCCCTGAGCGGGAGCCGTACCGGGGAGCTGTTTTTT.

This clonotype was counted between two and nine times. CDR3 DNA sequence: TGCGCCAGCAGCTTGGGGGGACAGGTTTTAGACTACGAGCAGTACTTC. Its protein product is CASSLGGQVLDYEQYF. This chain connects TRBV5-1 to TRBJ2-7; TRBD1 matches 8 bases. This CDR3 spans 16 amino acids. The junction had 8 bases not matched to a gene; V was cut back by 0 bases and J by 3 bases. The germline V gene encodes CDR1 SGHRS and CDR2 YFSETQ.

This rearrangement joins TRBV12-3 or TRBV12-4 to TRBJ2-7, with 9 bases matching TRBD1. The V gene end was trimmed by 4 bases and the J gene end by 5 bases; junction bases not matched to a gene: 15. This CDR3 is built from 17 residues. The CDR3 here is CASSSRIRTGEWDEQYF. The CDR3 DNA reads as TGTGCCAGCAGTTCCCGGATTCGGACAGGGGAGTGGGACGAGCAGTACTTC.

V is TRBV28 and J is TRBJ2-5; D perhaps matches TRBD1 (6 bases). Trimming cost V 9 bases and J 2 bases, with 16 bases left between them. This CDR3 has 14 residues. CDR1 MDHEN and CDR2 SYDVKM come from the germline V gene. CDR3 nucleotides: TGTGCCAGTCTTGAGGACAGCCAACAAGAGACCCAGTACTTC. Amino acid sequence: CASLEDSQQETQYF.

This clonotype was detected only once. This may be a read error: a much more frequent sequence differs by one nucleotide. The chain is built from TRBV3-1 and TRBJ2-1; 9 nucleotides align to TRBD2. CDR1 is LGHDT and CDR2 is YNNKEL in the germline V gene (reference sequence). The CDR3 covers 17 residues. In DNA, the CDR3 is TGTGCCATCAGCCCCGCCCAAGGAGCGGGGGGCCGAGGGGAGCAGTTCTTC. Its protein product is CAISPAQGAGGRGEQFF.

In this sample, this clonotype turned up a few times. The chain couples TRBV10-3 to TRBJ2-3; D call uncertain. Trimming cost V 6 bases and J 6 bases, with 19 bases left between them. The CDR3 sequence is 15 residues long. The V gene's germline CDR1 is ENHRY and CDR2 SYGVKD. The DNA of the CDR3 is TGTGCCATCAGCGGTTCCCAGCACCTGGGGGATACGCAGTATTTT. It is translated as CAISGSQHLGDTQYF.

This clonotype was seen many times. The V call is TRBV6-5, the J call TRBJ1-2; D remains unclear. This CDR3 has 11 amino acids. V was clipped by 5 bases and J by 5 bases, with 6 bases between them. Germline CDR1 reads MNHEY; CDR2 reads SVGAGI. CDR3 DNA: TGTGCCAGCAGTGACCGGTATGGCTACACCTTC. This codes for CASSDRYGYTF.

This clonotype was found a few times. J is TRBJ2-3 and V is TRBV7-2, with 10 nucleotides matching TRBD2. Germline V gene sequence: CDR1 SGHTA, CDR2 FQGNSA. J lost 0 bases, V lost 5 bases, and 2 bases had no gene match. The CDR3 contains 15 residues. Here the CDR3 reads CASSDSGGSTDTQYF. Here the CDR3 DNA reads TGTGCCAGCAGCGATAGCGGGGGGAGCACAGATACGCAGTATTTT.